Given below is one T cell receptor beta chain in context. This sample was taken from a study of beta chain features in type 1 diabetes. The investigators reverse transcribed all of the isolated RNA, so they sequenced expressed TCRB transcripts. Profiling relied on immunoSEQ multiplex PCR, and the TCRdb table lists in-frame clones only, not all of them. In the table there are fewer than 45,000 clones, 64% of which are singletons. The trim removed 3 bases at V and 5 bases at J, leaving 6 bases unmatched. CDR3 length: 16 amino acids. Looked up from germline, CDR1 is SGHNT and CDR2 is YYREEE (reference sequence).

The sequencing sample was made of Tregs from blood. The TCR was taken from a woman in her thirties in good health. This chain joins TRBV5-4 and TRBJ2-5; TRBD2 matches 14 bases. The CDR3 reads CASSSGLAGVGETQYF. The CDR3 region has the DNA TGTGCCAGCAGCTCGGGACTAGCGGGAGTGGGGGAGACCCAGTACTTC.